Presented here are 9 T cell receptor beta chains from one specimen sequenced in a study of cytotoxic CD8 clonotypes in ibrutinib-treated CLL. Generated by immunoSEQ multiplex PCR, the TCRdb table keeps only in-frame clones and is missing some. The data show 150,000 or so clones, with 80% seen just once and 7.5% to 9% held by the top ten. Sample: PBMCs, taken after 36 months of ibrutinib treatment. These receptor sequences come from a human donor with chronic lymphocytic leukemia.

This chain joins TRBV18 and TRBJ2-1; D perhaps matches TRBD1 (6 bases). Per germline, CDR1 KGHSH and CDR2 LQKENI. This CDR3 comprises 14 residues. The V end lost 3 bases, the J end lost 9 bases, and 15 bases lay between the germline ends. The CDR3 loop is CASSPLQGRGEQFF. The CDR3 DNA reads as TGTGCCAGCTCACCGCTACAGGGACGGGGTGAGCAGTTCTTC.

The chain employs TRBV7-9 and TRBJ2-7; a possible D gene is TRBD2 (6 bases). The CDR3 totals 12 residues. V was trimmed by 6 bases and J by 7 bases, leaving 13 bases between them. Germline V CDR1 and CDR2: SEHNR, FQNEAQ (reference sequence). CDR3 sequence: CASRKGTAEQYF. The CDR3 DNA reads TGTGCCAGCAGAAAGGGGACTGCTGAGCAGTACTTC.

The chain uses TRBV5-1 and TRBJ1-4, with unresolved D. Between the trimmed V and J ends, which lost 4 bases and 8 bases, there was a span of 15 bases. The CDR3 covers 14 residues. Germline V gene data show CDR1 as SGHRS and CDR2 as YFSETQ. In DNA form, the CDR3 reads TGCGCCAGCAGCCCCCGACCCAATGCGGAAAAACTGTTTTTT. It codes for CASSPRPNAEKLFF.

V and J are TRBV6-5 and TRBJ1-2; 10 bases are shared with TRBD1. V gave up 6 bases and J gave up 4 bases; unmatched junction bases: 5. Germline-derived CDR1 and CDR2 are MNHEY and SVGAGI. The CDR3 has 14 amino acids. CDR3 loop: CASSKTGGGYGYTF. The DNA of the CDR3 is TGTGCCAGCAGCAAGACAGGGGGCGGCTATGGCTACACCTTC.

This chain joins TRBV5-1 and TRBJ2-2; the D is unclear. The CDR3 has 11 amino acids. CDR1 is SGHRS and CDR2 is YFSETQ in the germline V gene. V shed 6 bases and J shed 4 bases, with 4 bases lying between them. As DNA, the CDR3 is TGCGCCAGCAAGCTCACCGGGGAGCTGTTTTTT. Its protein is CASKLTGELFF.

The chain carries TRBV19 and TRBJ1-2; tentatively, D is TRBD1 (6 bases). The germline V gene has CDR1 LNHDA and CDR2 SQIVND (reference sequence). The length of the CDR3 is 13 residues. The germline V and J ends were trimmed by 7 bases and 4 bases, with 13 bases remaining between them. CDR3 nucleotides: TGTGCCAGTAAAGAGGACAGCTTCTATGGCTACACCTTC. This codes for CASKEDSFYGYTF. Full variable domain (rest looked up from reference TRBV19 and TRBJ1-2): DGGITQSPKYLFRKEGQNVTLSCEQNLNHDAMYWYRQDPGQGLRLIYYSQIVNDFQKGDIAEGYSVSREKKESFPLTVTSAQKNPTAFYLCASKEDSFYGYTFGSGTRLTVV.

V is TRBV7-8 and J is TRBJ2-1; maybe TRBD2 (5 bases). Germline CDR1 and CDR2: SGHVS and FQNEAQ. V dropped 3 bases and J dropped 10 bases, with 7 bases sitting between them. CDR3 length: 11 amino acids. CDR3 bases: TGTGCCAGCAGCTTGGACTCCGAGCAGTTCTTC. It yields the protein CASSLDSEQFF.

CDR3 DNA sequence: TGTGCCAGCAGTTGGGGACAGGGGGCTTACGAGCAGTACTTC. Translating it yields CASSWGQGAYEQYF. The gene calls are TRBV27 and TRBJ2-7; 12 bases fit TRBD1. Germline values: CDR1 MNHEY, CDR2 SMNVEV (reference sequence). After removal of 4 bases from V and 4 bases from J, the junction contained 2 bases not matched to a gene. The CDR3 is made up of 14 amino acids.

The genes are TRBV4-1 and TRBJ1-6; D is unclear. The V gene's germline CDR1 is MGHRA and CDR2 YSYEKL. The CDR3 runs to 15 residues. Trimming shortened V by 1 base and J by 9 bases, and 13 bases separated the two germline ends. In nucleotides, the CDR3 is TGCGCCAGCAGCCAAGGCCGTCAGATTAGTTCACCCCTCCACTTT. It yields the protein CASSQGRQISSPLHF.